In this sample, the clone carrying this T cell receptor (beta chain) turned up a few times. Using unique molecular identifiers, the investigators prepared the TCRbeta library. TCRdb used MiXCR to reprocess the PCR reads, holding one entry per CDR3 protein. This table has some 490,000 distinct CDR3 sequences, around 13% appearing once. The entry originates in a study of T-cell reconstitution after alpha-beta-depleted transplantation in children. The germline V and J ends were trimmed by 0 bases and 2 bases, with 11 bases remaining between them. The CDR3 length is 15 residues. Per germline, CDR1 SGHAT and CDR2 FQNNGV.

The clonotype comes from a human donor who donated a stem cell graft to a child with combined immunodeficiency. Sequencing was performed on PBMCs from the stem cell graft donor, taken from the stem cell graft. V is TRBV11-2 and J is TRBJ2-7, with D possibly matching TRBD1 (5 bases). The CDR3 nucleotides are TGTGCCAGCAGCTTAGACTGGACATCCACCTACGAGCAGTACTTC. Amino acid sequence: CASSLDWTSTYEQYF.